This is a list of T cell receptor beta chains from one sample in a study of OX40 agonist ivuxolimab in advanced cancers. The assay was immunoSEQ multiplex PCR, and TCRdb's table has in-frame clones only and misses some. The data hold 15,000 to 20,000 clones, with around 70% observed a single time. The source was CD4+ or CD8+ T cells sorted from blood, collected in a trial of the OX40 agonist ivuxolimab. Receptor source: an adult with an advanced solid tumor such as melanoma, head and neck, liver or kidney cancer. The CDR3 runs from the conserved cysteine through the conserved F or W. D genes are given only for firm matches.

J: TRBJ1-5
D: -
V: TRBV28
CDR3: CASVNWGDQPQHF

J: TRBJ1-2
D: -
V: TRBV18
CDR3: CASSRGAVYGYTF

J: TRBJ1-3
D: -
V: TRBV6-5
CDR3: CASSARGSGNTIYF

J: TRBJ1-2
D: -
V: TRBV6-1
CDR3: CASSENYGWDYGYTF

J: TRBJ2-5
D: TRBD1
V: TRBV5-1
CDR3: CASSPFGDRGETQYF

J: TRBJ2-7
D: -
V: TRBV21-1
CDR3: CASSPGARDAYEQYF

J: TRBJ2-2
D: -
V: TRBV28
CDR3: CASSLTGEVTGELFF

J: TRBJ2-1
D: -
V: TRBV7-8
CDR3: CASSPEPGLFSHEQFF

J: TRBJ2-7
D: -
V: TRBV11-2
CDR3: CASSLGLAGYEQYF

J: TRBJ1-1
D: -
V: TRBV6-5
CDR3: CASSYSVGGNTEAFF

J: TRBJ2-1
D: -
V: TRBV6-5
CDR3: CASSYDPEISYNEQFF

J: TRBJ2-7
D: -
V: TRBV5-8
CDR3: CASSFPPSDEQYF

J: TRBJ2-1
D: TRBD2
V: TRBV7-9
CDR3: CASSLVTSGYYNEQFF

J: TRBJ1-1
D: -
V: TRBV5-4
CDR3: CASSLAIAAEAFF

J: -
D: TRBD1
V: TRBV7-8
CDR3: CASSNLPGQFSYEQYF

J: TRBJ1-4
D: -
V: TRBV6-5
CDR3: CASSSAGDEKLFF

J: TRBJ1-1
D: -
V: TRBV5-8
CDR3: CASSLVPGVEAFF

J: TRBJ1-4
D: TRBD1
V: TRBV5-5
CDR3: CASSLTGQGSEKLFF

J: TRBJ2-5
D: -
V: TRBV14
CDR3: CASSQEKWQAGETQYF

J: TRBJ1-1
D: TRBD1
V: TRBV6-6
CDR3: CASSYRDRPNTEAFF

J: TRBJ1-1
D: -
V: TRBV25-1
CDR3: CASSEWGTGNTEAFF

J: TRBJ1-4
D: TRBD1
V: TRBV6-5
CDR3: CASSPGQGGQKLFF

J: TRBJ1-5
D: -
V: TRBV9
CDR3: CASSVGGNSNQPQHF

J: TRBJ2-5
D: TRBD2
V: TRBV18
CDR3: CASSLADQETQYF

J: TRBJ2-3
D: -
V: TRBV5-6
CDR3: CASSFRQSDTQYF

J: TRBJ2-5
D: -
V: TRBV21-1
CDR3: CASRRWVYTFSETQYF

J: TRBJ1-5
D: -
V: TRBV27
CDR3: CASSPWTASNQPQHF

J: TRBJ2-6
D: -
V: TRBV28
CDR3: CASSFLRQRYSSGANVLTF

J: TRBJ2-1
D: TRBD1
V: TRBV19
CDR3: CASSFGTGAYNEQFF

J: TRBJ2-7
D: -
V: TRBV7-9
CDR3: CASSYGTSYEQYF

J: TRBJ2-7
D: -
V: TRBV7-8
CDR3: CASSLESREQYF

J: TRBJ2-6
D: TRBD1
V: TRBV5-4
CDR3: CASSPPDRAGANVLTF

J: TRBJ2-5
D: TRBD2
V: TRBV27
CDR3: CASSLWGLAGAEVETQYF

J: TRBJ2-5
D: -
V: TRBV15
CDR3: CATSSTLGLGETQYF

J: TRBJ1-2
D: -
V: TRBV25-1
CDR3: CASRWGYYGYTF

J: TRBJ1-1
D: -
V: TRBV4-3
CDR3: CASSQDADLGAEAFF

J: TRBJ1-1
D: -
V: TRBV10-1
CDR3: CASNDGTEAFF

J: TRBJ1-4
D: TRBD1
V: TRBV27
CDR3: CASSFLGTGQKLFF

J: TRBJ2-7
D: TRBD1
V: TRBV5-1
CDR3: CASSFAGGVSSYEQYF

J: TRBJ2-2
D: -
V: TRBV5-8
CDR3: CASSNRRRDNTGELFF

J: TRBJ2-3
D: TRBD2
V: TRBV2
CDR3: CATRGTAGGADTQYF

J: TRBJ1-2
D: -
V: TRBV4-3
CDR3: CASSQDWAVEGYTF

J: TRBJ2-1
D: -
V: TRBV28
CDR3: CASSLGLSRNEQFF

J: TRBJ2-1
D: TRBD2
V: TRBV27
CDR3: CASSYPGLAGHNEQFF

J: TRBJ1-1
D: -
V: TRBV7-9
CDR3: CASSSTLRGRSEAFF

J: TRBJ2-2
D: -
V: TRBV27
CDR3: CASTPSDSNTGELFF